What follows are 10 T cell receptor beta chains derived from one specimen sequenced in a study of OX40 agonist ivuxolimab in advanced cancers. Libraries were made using the immunoSEQ multiplex PCR assay. TCRdb provides this immuneACCESS table in a form limited to in-frame rearrangements. Some clones are lacking; in checked studies, under half of them reflect an unresolved V gene, and why the rest are absent is not known. The sample table lists tens of thousands of clones, roughly 85% of them with a count of one. The ten largest clones capture 2% to 2.5% of the sample. The sample was CD4+ or CD8+ T cells sorted from blood, taken in a trial of the OX40 agonist ivuxolimab. The origin of the receptors is an adult with an advanced solid tumor such as melanoma, head and neck, liver or kidney cancer.

V gene TRBV10-3 combines with J gene TRBJ1-6; no reliable D call. The V and J ends lost 2 bases and 6 bases respectively, with 2 bases between them. The CDR3 is 12 amino acids. In germline, CDR1 is ENHRY, CDR2 SYGVKD. CDR3 sequence reads: CAISESNSPLHF. The CDR3 DNA reads as TGTGCCATCAGTGAGAGTAATTCACCCCTCCACTTT.

This sequence joins TRBV9 and TRBJ2-1, with D tentatively TRBD1 (5 bases). The CDR3 length is 14 residues. Looked up from germline, CDR1 is SGDLS and CDR2 is YYNGEE. V was shortened by 5 bases and J by 3 bases, with 12 bases between the two germline ends. The CDR3 DNA reads TGTGCCAGCAGGGGGCCGAATGACTACAATGAGCAGTTCTTC. Protein sequence: CASRGPNDYNEQFF.

The genes are TRBV4-3 and TRBJ1-4; D is unresolved. Germline-derived CDR1 and CDR2 are LGHNA and YSLEER. The CDR3 covers 15 residues. V lost 3 bases, J lost 4 bases, and 12 bases lay in between. CDR3 region: CASSQRLTDNEKLFF. The CDR3 nucleotides read TGCGCCAGCAGCCAGCGCCTGACGGATAATGAAAAACTGTTTTTT.

The rearrangement joins TRBV9 to TRBJ1-1, with D tentatively TRBD1 (6 bases). The CDR3 has 16 amino acids. The ends were cut back, 4 bases at V and 0 bases at J, with 16 bases in the middle. The germline CDR1 and CDR2 sequences are SGDLS and YYNGEE. CDR3 in DNA: TGTGCCAGCAGCCCTACAGGGTTTTCCGTGAACACTGAAGCTTTCTTT. It translates to CASSPTGFSVNTEAFF.

The chain uses TRBV6-6 and TRBJ2-3; D not resolved. Germline-derived CDR1 and CDR2 are MNHNY and SVGAGI (reference sequence). The CDR3 has 15 residues. Between the trimmed V and J ends, which lost 6 bases and 0 bases, there was a span of 13 bases. The CDR3 sequence is CASRRVVYSTDTQYF. The CDR3 bases are TGTGCCAGCAGACGGGTGGTCTATAGCACAGATACGCAGTATTTT.

The chain joins TRBV5-1 to TRBJ2-3; possibly TRBD1 for D (6 bases). V was cut by 5 bases and J by 2 bases, with 15 bases left in between. The CDR3 extends over 15 amino acids. Germline loops: CDR1 SGHRS, CDR2 YFSETQ. CDR3 loop: CASRMTGSDTDTQYF. The DNA of the CDR3 is TGCGCCAGCAGGATGACAGGTTCAGACACAGATACGCAGTATTTT.

The J gene is TRBJ2-3, the V gene TRBV25-1; no firm D call. The CDR3 spans 14 residues. In germline, CDR1 is MGHDK, CDR2 SYGVNS. The V gene lost 4 bases and the J gene lost 2 bases, with 10 bases spanning the gap. This chain's CDR3 is CASSASMATDTQYF. In DNA, the CDR3 is TGTGCCAGCAGTGCTTCGATGGCCACAGATACGCAGTATTTT.

The chain combines TRBV5-1 with TRBJ2-1; TRBD2 aligns across 10 bases. CDR1 and CDR2 from the germline V gene are SGHRS and YFSETQ. The V gene end was trimmed by 0 bases and the J gene end by 6 bases; junction bases not matched to a gene: 3. CDR3 length: 15 amino acids. The CDR3 sequence: CASSLVAGGGNEQFF. For the CDR3, the DNA is TGCGCCAGCAGCTTGGTAGCGGGGGGCGGCAATGAGCAGTTCTTC.

The chain carries TRBV25-1 and TRBJ1-2; D not certain. Germline V CDR1 and CDR2: MGHDK, SYGVNS. The length of the CDR3 is 16 residues. Trimming left V 4 bases short and J 1 base short, with 16 bases between. The CDR3 loop reads CASSGPSGRDNYGYTF. The CDR3 bases are TGTGCCAGCAGTGGACCTTCCGGCCGAGATAACTATGGCTACACCTTC.

The chain joins TRBV9 to TRBJ1-5; TRBD1 matches 9 bases. Germline CDR1 SGDLS, CDR2 YYNGEE. Trimming cost V 0 bases and J 5 bases; bases outside gene matches: 3. This CDR3 has 15 residues. As DNA, the CDR3 is TGTGCCAGCAGCGTAGGCACAGGGGGCGATCAGCCCCAGCATTTT. As protein: CASSVGTGGDQPQHF.